The 5 T cell receptor beta chains listed next were all sequenced from one sample in a study of identical twins. TCRdb reprocessed the 5' RACE reads via MiXCR and lists one record per CDR3 protein. The table shows 450,000 to 650,000 distinct CDR3 sequences, with roughly 9.5% occurring only once. This sample was shared with a second study, whose subject was yellow fever vaccine responses in identical twins.

The sequenced sample consisted of PBMCs. All receptors come from a woman younger than 35 in good health.

The chain joins TRBV7-9 to TRBJ2-1; TRBD1 or TRBD2 may be the D gene (6 bases each). The germline V gene encodes CDR1 SEHNR and CDR2 FQNEAQ (reference sequence). The germline V and J ends were trimmed by 1 base and 7 bases, with 14 bases remaining between them. CDR3 length equals 15 residues. DNA of the CDR3: TGTGCCAGCAGCTTAGTTCCGGGAGACAGGAATGAGCAGTTCTTC. It codes for CASSLVPGDRNEQFF.

This clonotype was counted only a few times. The chain joins TRBV29-1 to TRBJ2-7; TRBD1 matches at 7 bases. V was pared by 4 bases and J by 1 base, with 7 bases of the junction left unmatched. CDR3 length equals 14 residues. Looked up from germline, CDR1 is SQVTM and CDR2 is ANQGSEA. The CDR3 bases are TGCAGCGTTGGAGGGGGCAGATCTTCCTACGAGCAGTACTTC. This codes for CSVGGGRSSYEQYF.

This clonotype showed up many times. This chain joins TRBV12-3 or TRBV12-4 and TRBJ2-1; TRBD2 is a possible D gene (6 bases). Trimming stripped 4 bases from V and 4 bases from J, with 14 bases between. The CDR3 is 15 residues long. The DNA of the CDR3 is TGTGCCAGCAGTTCCCACCCACTAGCTTACAATGAGCAGTTCTTC. Encoded protein: CASSSHPLAYNEQFF.

This clonotype was counted at least ten times. The chain employs TRBV5-5 and TRBJ2-7; tentative D call: TRBD1 (6 bases). This CDR3 is built from 16 residues. CDR1 SGHKS and CDR2 YYEKEE come from the germline V gene (reference sequence). V lost 0 bases, J lost 3 bases, and 16 bases lay in between. CDR3 sequence (DNA): TGTGCCAGCAGCTTGGGAGGTCAGGGGCGAATCTACGAGCAGTACTTC. Residues: CASSLGGQGRIYEQYF.

The V and J genes are TRBV24-1 and TRBJ2-3; 10 positions match TRBD1. This CDR3 is built from 19 residues. V shed 5 bases and J 6 bases; nucleotides not matched to a gene: 19. Germline CDR1 KGHDR, CDR2 SFDVKD. The CDR3 DNA reads TGTGCCACCAGTGGTCCACGGACAGGGGGTAGCAGGAAAGTGGATACGCAGTATTTT. Translated: CATSGPRTGGSRKVDTQYF.